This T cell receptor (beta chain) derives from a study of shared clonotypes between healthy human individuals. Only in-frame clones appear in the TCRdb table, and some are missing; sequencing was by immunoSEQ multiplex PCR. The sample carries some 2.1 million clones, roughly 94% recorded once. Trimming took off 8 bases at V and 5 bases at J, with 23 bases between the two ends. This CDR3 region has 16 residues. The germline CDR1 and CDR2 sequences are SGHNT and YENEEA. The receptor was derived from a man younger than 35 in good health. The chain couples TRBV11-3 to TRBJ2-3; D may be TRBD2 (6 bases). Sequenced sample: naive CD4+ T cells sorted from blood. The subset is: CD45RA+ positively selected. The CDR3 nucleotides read TGTGCCAGCCGAGCTCCCGAGGCCAGGACTAAAGATACGCAGTATTTT. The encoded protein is CASRAPEARTKDTQYF. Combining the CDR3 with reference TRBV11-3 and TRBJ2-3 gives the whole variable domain EAGVVQSPRYKIIEKKQPVAFWCNPISGHNTLYWYLQNLGQGPELLIRYENEEAVDDSQLPKDRFSAERLKGVDSTLKIQPAELGDSAVYLCASRAPEARTKDTQYFGPGTRLTVL.